One and the same sample provided the 2 T cell receptor beta chains below, sequenced in a study of blood T cell repertoires in COVID-19. The assay was immunoSEQ multiplex PCR, and TCRdb's table has in-frame clones only and misses some. The data contain about 210,000 clones, approximately 90% of them seen just once; the ten biggest clones take up about 1.2%. The sample comprised PBMCs or T cells enriched from blood (not recorded which). These TCRs come from a young man who had recovered from COVID-19.

The sample holds one count of this clone. The chain carries TRBV10-3 and TRBJ2-1; 8 nucleotides agree with TRBD2. Germline CDR1 reads ENHRY; CDR2 reads SYGVKD. CDR3 size: 15 residues. Trimming cost V 5 bases and J 6 bases; bases outside gene matches: 9. The CDR3 loop reads CAISKITGTSNEQFF. CDR3 DNA: TGTGCCATCAGTAAGATAACCGGGACTAGCAATGAGCAGTTCTTC.

A single count supports this clone. V is TRBV11-3 and J is TRBJ2-3, with 7 bases lining up with TRBD2. Per germline, CDR1 SGHNT and CDR2 YENEEA. The CDR3 totals 15 residues. The ends lost 4 bases at V and 0 bases at J; junction bases unmatched: 4. Here the CDR3 DNA reads TGTGCCAGCAGCTCCGGACTAGGTAGCACAGATACGCAGTATTTT. Its translation: CASSSGLGSTDTQYF.